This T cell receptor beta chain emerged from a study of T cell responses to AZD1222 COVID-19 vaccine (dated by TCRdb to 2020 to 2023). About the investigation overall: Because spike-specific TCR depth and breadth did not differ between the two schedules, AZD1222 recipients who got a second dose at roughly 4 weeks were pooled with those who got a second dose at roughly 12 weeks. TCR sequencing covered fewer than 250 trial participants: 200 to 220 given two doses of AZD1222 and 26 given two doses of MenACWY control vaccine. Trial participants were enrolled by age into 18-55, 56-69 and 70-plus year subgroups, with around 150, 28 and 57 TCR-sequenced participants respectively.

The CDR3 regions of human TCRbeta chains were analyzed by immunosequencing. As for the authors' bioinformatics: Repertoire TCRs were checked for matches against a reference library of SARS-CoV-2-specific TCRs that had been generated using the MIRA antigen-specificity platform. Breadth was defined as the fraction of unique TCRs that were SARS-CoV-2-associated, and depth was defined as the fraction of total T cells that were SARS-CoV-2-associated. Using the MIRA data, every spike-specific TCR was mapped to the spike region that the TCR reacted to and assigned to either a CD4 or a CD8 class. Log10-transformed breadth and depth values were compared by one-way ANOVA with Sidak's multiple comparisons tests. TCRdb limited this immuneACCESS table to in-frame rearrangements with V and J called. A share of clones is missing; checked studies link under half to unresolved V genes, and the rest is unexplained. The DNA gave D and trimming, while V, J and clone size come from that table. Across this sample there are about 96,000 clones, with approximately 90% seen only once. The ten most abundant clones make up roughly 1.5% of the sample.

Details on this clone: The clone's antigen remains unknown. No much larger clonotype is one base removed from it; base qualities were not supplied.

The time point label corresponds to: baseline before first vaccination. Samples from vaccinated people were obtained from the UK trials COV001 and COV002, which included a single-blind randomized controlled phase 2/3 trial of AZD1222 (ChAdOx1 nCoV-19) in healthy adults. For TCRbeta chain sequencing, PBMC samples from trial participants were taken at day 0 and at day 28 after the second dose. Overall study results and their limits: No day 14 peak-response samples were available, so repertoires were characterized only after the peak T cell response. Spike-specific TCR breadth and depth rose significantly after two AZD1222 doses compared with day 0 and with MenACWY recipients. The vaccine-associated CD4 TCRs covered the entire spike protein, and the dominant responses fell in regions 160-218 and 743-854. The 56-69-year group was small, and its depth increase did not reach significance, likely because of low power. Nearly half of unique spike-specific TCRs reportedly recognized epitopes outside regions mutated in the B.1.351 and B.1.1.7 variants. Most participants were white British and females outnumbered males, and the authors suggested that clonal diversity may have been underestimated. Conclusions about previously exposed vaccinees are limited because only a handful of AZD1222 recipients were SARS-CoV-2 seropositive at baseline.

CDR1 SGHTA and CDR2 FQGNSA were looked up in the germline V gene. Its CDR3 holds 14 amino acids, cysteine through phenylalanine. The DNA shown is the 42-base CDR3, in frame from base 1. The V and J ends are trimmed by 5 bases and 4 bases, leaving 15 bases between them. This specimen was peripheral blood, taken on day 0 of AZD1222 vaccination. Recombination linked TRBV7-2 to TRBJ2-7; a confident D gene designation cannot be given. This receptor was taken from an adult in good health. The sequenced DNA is TGTGCCAGCAGCCCCTCAAACCTTGGATACGAGCAGTACTTC. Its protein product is CASSPSNLGYEQYF.